The 8 T cell receptor beta chains below all came from one sample that was sequenced in a study of quantifying T cell responses using KT2 cells. The wider study: cDNA was made from DNase-treated RNA using alpha and beta constant primers.

The cDNA 3' end received a ligated oligonucleotide with a UMI. First-round PCR used three to five cycles and beta primers RC1.1 and RC1.2 covering TRBC1 and TRBC2. One entry per CDR3 protein, called by TCRdb with MiXCR from the UMI-ligation and nested PCR reads. The sample consists of fewer than 50,000 distinct CDR3 sequences, around 10% of them appearing once. Sample: PBMCs spiked with cells of the T cell clone KT2. The receptors were gathered from a human donor.

The chain recombines TRBV20-1 with TRBJ1-3, with D perhaps matching TRBD1 (5 bases). Per germline, CDR1 DFQATT and CDR2 SNEGSKA (reference sequence). The CDR3 loop spans 15 amino acids. Trimming shortened V by 0 bases and J by 0 bases, and 9 bases separated the two germline ends. The CDR3 sequence is CSARDPGVSGNTIYF. DNA of the CDR3: TGCAGTGCTAGAGATCCGGGGGTCTCTGGAAACACCATATATTTT.

Ten or more counts support this clonotype. V and J are TRBV4-1 and TRBJ2-7, with TRBD1 as a possible D gene (5 bases). In germline, CDR1 is MGHRA, CDR2 YSYEKL. Trimming pared 1 base from V and 3 bases from J, leaving 10 bases between. This CDR3 has 14 amino acids. CDR3 in DNA: TGCGCCAGCAGCCAAGGACAGAATGGCTACGAGCAGTACTTC. This gives the protein CASSQGQNGYEQYF.

J is TRBJ2-5 and V is TRBV13; 7 nucleotides line up with TRBD1. V dropped 5 bases and J dropped 1; count of bases not matched to a gene: 4. Germline-derived CDR1 and CDR2 are PRHDT and FYEKMQ (reference sequence). CDR3 size: 14 residues. The DNA of the CDR3 is TGTGCCAGCAGCCGGAGACAGGGCCAAGAGACCCAGTACTTC. Translated: CASSRRQGQETQYF. Complete variable domain (other parts from reference TRBV13 and TRBJ2-5): AAGVIQSPRHLIKEKRETATLKCYPIPRHDTVYWYQQGPGQDPQFLISFYEKMQSDKGSIPDRFSAQQFSDYHSELNMSSLELGDSALYFCASSRRQGQETQYFGPGTRLLVL.

This clonotype was observed a handful of times. V is TRBV30 and J is TRBJ1-2; the D gene is possibly TRBD1 (5 bases). The V end lost 1 base, the J end lost 3 bases, and 12 bases lay between the germline ends. Germline values: CDR1 GTSNPN, CDR2 SVGIG (reference sequence). This CDR3 is 14 amino acids long. The CDR3 spells CAWSGGTYYYGYTF. The CDR3 nucleotides are TGTGCCTGGAGTGGGGGGACTTACTACTATGGCTACACCTTC.

This clonotype was picked up many times. The chain carries TRBV11-3 and TRBJ2-1; 12 nucleotides align to TRBD2. With 4 bases clipped from V and 1 base from J, the junction kept 2 bases outside the gene matches. Germline loops: CDR1 SGHNT, CDR2 YENEEA. The CDR3 consists of 16 residues. CDR3 bases: TGTGCCAGCAGCTCGACTAGCGGGAGATCCTACAATGAGCAGTTCTTC. Its translation: CASSSTSGRSYNEQFF.

This clonotype was found a few times. J is TRBJ1-1 and V is TRBV5-1; tentatively, D is TRBD1 (6 bases). This CDR3 region has 16 residues. Trimming cost V 1 base and J 3 bases, with 16 bases left between them. CDR1 and CDR2 from the germline V gene are SGHRS and YFSETQ. The CDR3 is CASSLRTEMKYTEAFF. Here the CDR3 DNA reads TGCGCCAGCAGCTTGAGGACAGAAATGAAGTACACTGAAGCTTTCTTT.

In this sample, this clonotype turned up a few times. The chain links TRBV9 to TRBJ2-1; D may be TRBD1 or TRBD2 (5 bases each). Trimming removed 4 bases at V and 3 bases at J, with 8 bases between. The CDR3 loop spans 13 amino acids. Germline loops: CDR1 SGDLS, CDR2 YYNGEE. CDR3 amino acids: CASSRDRYNEQFF. CDR3 nucleotides: TGTGCCAGCAGCCGGGACCGCTACAATGAGCAGTTCTTC. The whole variable domain, remainder taken from reference TRBV9 and TRBJ2-1, is DSGVTQTPKHLITATGQRVTLRCSPRSGDLSVYWYQQSLDQGLQFLIQYYNGEERAKGNILERFSAQQFPDLHSELNLSSLELGDSALYFCASSRDRYNEQFFGPGTRLTVL.

This clonotype was seen a handful of times. The V and J genes are TRBV10-3 and TRBJ1-1; D uncertain. The CDR3 runs to 12 residues. Germline CDR1 and CDR2: ENHRY and SYGVKD. Trimming took off 3 bases at V and 11 bases at J, with 13 bases between the two ends. CDR3 amino acids: CAISDLQAFAFF. The CDR3 DNA reads as TGTGCCATCAGTGACCTCCAGGCTTTTGCTTTCTTT.